These T cell receptor beta chains were read from a single sample in a study of T cell changes during pregnancy in multiple sclerosis. The protocol was immunoSEQ multiplex PCR, while the TCRdb copy is restricted to in-frame clones and leaves out a portion. The table lists just under 85,000 clones, 90% to 95% of them singletons. The specimen comprised peripheral blood, sampled in the first trimester of pregnancy. The receptors were gathered from a female donor with multiple sclerosis, enrolled in a pregnancy study. The CDR3 runs from the conserved cysteine through the conserved F or W. The D gene is left open where the match is weak. Only some rows state a clone size, as once, few, many or a class for expanded clones.

CDR3aa: CASSLMKGRGGFQETQYF; CDR3nt: TGCGCCAGCAGCTTGATGAAAGGTCGCGGGGGGTTTCAAGAGACCCAGTACTTC; j_gene: TRBJ2-5; d_gene: TRBD2; v_gene: TRBV5-1; abundance: NA
CDR3aa: CASSPPGTGGTGELFF; CDR3nt: TGTGCCAGCAGCCCCCCCGGGACAGGGGGTACCGGGGAGCTGTTTTTT; j_gene: TRBJ2-2; d_gene: TRBD1; v_gene: TRBV9; abundance: NA
CDR3aa: CASTRSGRSYNEQFF; CDR3nt: TGTGCCAGCACCCGGAGCGGCCGTTCCTACAATGAGCAGTTCTTC; j_gene: TRBJ2-1; d_gene: NA; v_gene: TRBV27; abundance: NA
CDR3aa: CASSTSGAGTEAFF; CDR3nt: TGTGCCAGCAGTACGTCAGGGGCAGGTACTGAAGCTTTCTTT; j_gene: TRBJ1-1; d_gene: NA; v_gene: TRBV11-2; abundance: few
CDR3aa: CASSRDRGTHTQYF; CDR3nt: TGTGCCAGCAGTAGGGACAGGGGAACACATACGCAGTATTTT; j_gene: TRBJ2-3; d_gene: TRBD1; v_gene: TRBV7-2; abundance: once
CDR3aa: CASSVVGGAQFF; CDR3nt: TGTGCCAGCAGCGTAGTCGGGGGAGCGCAGTTCTTC; j_gene: TRBJ2-1; d_gene: NA; v_gene: TRBV9; abundance: NA
CDR3aa: CASSLEGQRINTGELFF; CDR3nt: TGTGCCAGCAGTTTAGAAGGCCAGCGGATTAACACCGGGGAGCTGTTTTTT; j_gene: TRBJ2-2; d_gene: NA; v_gene: TRBV27; abundance: NA
CDR3aa: CASSLDTTFTIYF; CDR3nt: TGTGCCAGCAGCTTAGATACGACTTTTACCATATATTTT; j_gene: TRBJ1-3; d_gene: NA; v_gene: TRBV11-2; abundance: once
CDR3aa: CASSFYRGVNYGYTF; CDR3nt: TGTGCCAGCAGCTTTTACAGGGGGGTGAACTATGGCTACACCTTC; j_gene: TRBJ1-2; d_gene: TRBD1; v_gene: TRBV5-8; abundance: NA
CDR3aa: CASSLETGMRAQYF; CDR3nt: TGTGCCAGCAGCTTAGAAACGGGTATGAGGGCCCAGTACTTC; j_gene: TRBJ2-5; d_gene: NA; v_gene: TRBV7-2; abundance: NA
CDR3aa: CASSLDRGDSPLHF; CDR3nt: TGTGCCAGCAGCTTAGACAGGGGGGATTCACCCCTCCACTTT; j_gene: TRBJ1-6; d_gene: TRBD1; v_gene: TRBV5-4; abundance: NA
CDR3aa: CASSLLAIETQYF; CDR3nt: TGTGCCAGCAGCCTATTAGCTATAGAGACCCAGTACTTC; j_gene: TRBJ2-5; d_gene: NA; v_gene: TRBV5-6; abundance: NA
CDR3aa: CASSLGAIYGYTF; CDR3nt: TGTGCCAGCAGCTTAGGGGCGATCTATGGCTACACCTTC; j_gene: TRBJ1-2; d_gene: NA; v_gene: TRBV11-1; abundance: NA
CDR3aa: CASSLGQGIDTQYF; CDR3nt: TGTGCCAGCAGCTTAGGGCAGGGGATAGATACGCAGTATTTT; j_gene: TRBJ2-3; d_gene: NA; v_gene: TRBV7-3; abundance: NA
CDR3aa: CASSLLAGGPGSYNEQFF; CDR3nt: TGTGCCAGTAGTCTCCTAGCGGGAGGGCCGGGCTCCTACAATGAGCAGTTCTTC; j_gene: TRBJ2-1; d_gene: TRBD2; v_gene: TRBV19; abundance: NA
CDR3aa: CSVGHVSRTYEQYF; CDR3nt: TGCAGCGTCGGACATGTGTCTAGAACCTACGAGCAGTACTTC; j_gene: TRBJ2-7; d_gene: NA; v_gene: TRBV29-1; abundance: NA
CDR3aa: CASSFEERDGYTF; CDR3nt: TGTGCCAGCAGCTTTGAGGAAAGAGATGGCTACACCTTC; j_gene: TRBJ1-2; d_gene: NA; v_gene: TRBV7-9; abundance: NA
CDR3aa: CASSPSQGEVNYGYTF; CDR3nt: TGTGCCAGCAGTCCTTCACAGGGGGAAGTTAACTATGGCTACACCTTC; j_gene: TRBJ1-2; d_gene: TRBD1; v_gene: TRBV27; abundance: NA
CDR3aa: CATSRTGTGSNQPQHF; CDR3nt: TGTGCCACCAGCAGAACCGGGACAGGTTCGAATCAGCCCCAGCATTTT; j_gene: TRBJ1-5; d_gene: TRBD1; v_gene: TRBV15; abundance: NA
CDR3aa: CASSLGSSYNEQFF; CDR3nt: TGTGCCAGCAGCTTGGGCAGCTCCTACAATGAGCAGTTCTTC; j_gene: TRBJ2-1; d_gene: NA; v_gene: TRBV5-6; abundance: NA
CDR3aa: CASSLYFSGNQPQHF; CDR3nt: TGTGCCAGCAGTTTATACTTTAGCGGCAATCAGCCCCAGCATTTT; j_gene: TRBJ1-5; d_gene: NA; v_gene: TRBV27; abundance: NA
CDR3aa: CASSTLAAGDTQYF; CDR3nt: TGTGCCAGCAGCACTCTAGCTGCGGGAGATACGCAGTATTTT; j_gene: TRBJ2-3; d_gene: NA; v_gene: TRBV7-3; abundance: NA
CDR3aa: CATSRQQGRNGYTF; CDR3nt: TGTGCCACCAGCAGACAACAGGGGAGAAATGGCTACACCTTC; j_gene: TRBJ1-2; d_gene: TRBD1; v_gene: TRBV15; abundance: NA
CDR3aa: CASSQTLGDQPQHF; CDR3nt: TGCGCCAGCAGCCAGACACTAGGTGACCAGCCCCAGCATTTT; j_gene: TRBJ1-5; d_gene: NA; v_gene: TRBV4-1; abundance: NA
CDR3aa: CASRLDRAPYEQYF; CDR3nt: TGTGCCAGCAGACTCGACAGGGCGCCCTACGAGCAGTACTTC; j_gene: TRBJ2-7; d_gene: TRBD1; v_gene: TRBV6-5; abundance: NA
CDR3aa: CASSSLETQYF; CDR3nt: TGTGCCAGCAGCTCGTTAGAGACCCAGTACTTC; j_gene: TRBJ2-5; d_gene: NA; v_gene: TRBV11-3; abundance: NA
CDR3aa: CASSPDRQTYEQYF; CDR3nt: TGTGCCAGCAGCCCCGATCGACAAACCTACGAGCAGTACTTC; j_gene: TRBJ2-7; d_gene: NA; v_gene: TRBV7-6; abundance: once
CDR3aa: CASSVTGSSYEQYF; CDR3nt: TGTGCCAGCAGCGTGACAGGGAGCTCCTACGAGCAGTACTTC; j_gene: TRBJ2-7; d_gene: TRBD1; v_gene: TRBV9; abundance: NA
CDR3aa: CASSMTGDQGSNEQFF; CDR3nt: TGTGCCAGTAGTATGACAGGGGATCAGGGGTCCAATGAGCAGTTCTTC; j_gene: TRBJ2-1; d_gene: TRBD1; v_gene: TRBV19; abundance: once
CDR3aa: CASSIDQGSYEQYF; CDR3nt: TGTGCCAGTAGTATAGATCAGGGCTCCTACGAGCAGTACTTC; j_gene: TRBJ2-7; d_gene: NA; v_gene: TRBV19; abundance: NA
CDR3aa: CASTSDRGRGNEQFF; CDR3nt: TGTGCCAGTACCAGCGACAGGGGGCGCGGGAATGAGCAGTTCTTC; j_gene: TRBJ2-1; d_gene: TRBD1; v_gene: TRBV19; abundance: NA
CDR3aa: CASSERHEGYEQYF; CDR3nt: TGTGCCAGCAGTGAAAGGCATGAGGGCTACGAGCAGTACTTC; j_gene: TRBJ2-7; d_gene: NA; v_gene: TRBV6-1; abundance: NA
CDR3aa: CASSEPGQQETQYF; CDR3nt: TGTGCCAGCAGTGAACCTGGGCAACAAGAGACCCAGTACTTC; j_gene: TRBJ2-5; d_gene: NA; v_gene: TRBV25-1; abundance: NA
CDR3aa: CASSLDRGSSPLHF; CDR3nt: TGTGCCAGTAGTTTGGACAGGGGATCTTCACCCCTCCACTTT; j_gene: TRBJ1-6; d_gene: TRBD1; v_gene: TRBV19; abundance: NA
CDR3aa: CASSFGTGSYEQYF; CDR3nt: TGTGCCAGCAGCTTCGGGACAGGGTCCTACGAGCAGTACTTC; j_gene: TRBJ2-7; d_gene: TRBD1; v_gene: TRBV11-2; abundance: once
CDR3aa: CASSSHRGARSGNTIYF; CDR3nt: TGTGCCAGCAGCTCCCATCGGGGGGCCCGCTCTGGAAACACCATATATTTT; j_gene: TRBJ1-3; d_gene: NA; v_gene: TRBV11-3; abundance: once
CDR3aa: CASSSGQPTSPQHF; CDR3nt: TGTGCCAGCAGCTCCGGACAGCCGACTTCGCCCCAGCATTTT; j_gene: TRBJ1-5; d_gene: NA; v_gene: TRBV7-2; abundance: NA
CDR3aa: CASSLSGTKGQKLYEQYF; CDR3nt: TGTGCCAGCAGTTTATCGGGGACTAAGGGACAAAAGTTGTACGAGCAGTACTTC; j_gene: TRBJ2-7; d_gene: NA; v_gene: TRBV27; abundance: NA
CDR3aa: CASSVETGGTGELFF; CDR3nt: TGTGCCAGCAGCGTAGAAACCGGGGGCACCGGGGAGCTGTTTTTT; j_gene: TRBJ2-2; d_gene: NA; v_gene: TRBV9; abundance: once
CDR3aa: CASSSGQGGILEKLFF; CDR3nt: TGTGCCAGCAGCTCCGGACAGGGAGGGATTTTGGAAAAACTGTTTTTT; j_gene: TRBJ1-4; d_gene: TRBD1; v_gene: TRBV7-6; abundance: NA
CDR3aa: CASSDTGLAGGEQYF; CDR3nt: TGTGCCAGCAGCGACACGGGACTAGCGGGAGGCGAGCAGTACTTC; j_gene: TRBJ2-7; d_gene: TRBD2; v_gene: TRBV13; abundance: NA
CDR3aa: CASSPRPGTGEKLFF; CDR3nt: TGCGCCAGCAGCCCCCGACCGGGAACGGGAGAAAAACTGTTTTTT; j_gene: TRBJ1-4; d_gene: NA; v_gene: TRBV4-3; abundance: NA
CDR3aa: CSASTAGNEKLFF; CDR3nt: TGCAGCGCATCGACAGCGGGTAATGAAAAACTGTTTTTT; j_gene: TRBJ1-4; d_gene: NA; v_gene: TRBV29-1; abundance: NA
CDR3aa: CSVEGLAGGRADTQYF; CDR3nt: TGCAGCGTTGAGGGACTAGCGGGAGGTCGCGCAGATACGCAGTATTTT; j_gene: TRBJ2-3; d_gene: TRBD2; v_gene: TRBV29-1; abundance: NA
CDR3aa: CASSLTREKLFF; CDR3nt: TGTGCCAGCAGCCTCACACGCGAAAAACTGTTTTTT; j_gene: TRBJ1-4; d_gene: NA; v_gene: TRBV14; abundance: NA
CDR3aa: CASSRNRGAYEQYF; CDR3nt: TGTGCCAGCAGTCGTAATAGGGGCGCGTACGAGCAGTACTTC; j_gene: TRBJ2-7; d_gene: NA; v_gene: TRBV6-1; abundance: once
CDR3aa: CASSSASGSYNEQFF; CDR3nt: TGCGCCAGCAGCTCCGCTAGCGGGAGTTACAATGAGCAGTTCTTC; j_gene: TRBJ2-1; d_gene: TRBD2; v_gene: TRBV5-1; abundance: NA
CDR3aa: CASSDTLYGYTF; CDR3nt: TGTGCCAGCAGTGACACATTGTATGGCTACACCTTC; j_gene: TRBJ1-2; d_gene: NA; v_gene: TRBV6-1; abundance: NA
CDR3aa: CASRDYLGPAEQFF; CDR3nt: TGTGCCAGCAGGGACTATCTCGGGCCCGCTGAGCAGTTCTTC; j_gene: TRBJ2-1; d_gene: NA; v_gene: TRBV6-1; abundance: NA
CDR3aa: CASSLGGGGDSTDTQYF; CDR3nt: TGTGCCAGCTCCCTCGGAGGGGGGGGCGATTCCACAGATACGCAGTATTTT; j_gene: TRBJ2-3; d_gene: NA; v_gene: TRBV14; abundance: NA
CDR3aa: CASSTNTDRTYGYTF; CDR3nt: TGTGCCAGCTCAACCAATACGGACAGGACTTATGGCTACACCTTC; j_gene: TRBJ1-2; d_gene: TRBD1; v_gene: TRBV18; abundance: NA
CDR3aa: CASSPGLGGIDEQYF; CDR3nt: TGTGCCAGCTCACCCGGTTTGGGGGGGATCGACGAGCAGTACTTC; j_gene: TRBJ2-7; d_gene: TRBD2; v_gene: TRBV18; abundance: NA
CDR3aa: CASSLDTNYGYTF; CDR3nt: TGTGCCAGTTCCTTGGACACCAACTATGGCTACACCTTC; j_gene: TRBJ1-2; d_gene: NA; v_gene: TRBV2; abundance: NA